This T cell receptor (beta chain) was documented in a study of blood T cell repertoires in COVID-19. In the study overall: Acute and convalescent COVID-19 specimens originated in the United States, Italy and Spain.

The Seattle patients, enrolled during active infection, were followed longitudinally. The germline CDR1 and CDR2 sequences are MNHNY and SVGAGI (reference sequence). The CDR3 has 16 amino acids. The V and J ends lost 5 bases and 4 bases, in that order; junction bases with no gene match: 11. Assay used: immunoSEQ multiplex PCR; TCRdb lists only in-frame clones, some missing. Of some 70,000 clones listed, approximately 80% are singletons. The source is a man aged 45-60 years with COVID-19, enrolled during active disease. The source material was peripheral blood. The chain recombines TRBV6-6 with TRBJ1-1, with 9 positions matching TRBD1. CDR3 nucleotides: TGTGCCAGCAGTCGAACAGGGGGCAGGGGTAGCACTGAAGCTTTCTTT. It encodes CASSRTGGRGSTEAFF.